Listed below are T cell receptor beta chains from one sample, sequenced in a study of tumor and adjacent non-tumor tissue in lung cancer. TCRdb analysed the multiplex PCR reads with MiXCR anew, one entry per CDR3 protein. The data contain under 95,000 distinct CDR3 sequences, about 67% of them singletons. The sample comprised lung tumor tissue. The receptors originated from a man in his fifties or sixties with non-small cell lung cancer. Both conserved end residues are part of each CDR3. The D gene is left open where the match is weak. A clone size is listed for some rows: how often the clone was seen (once, few, many), or a class if it is expanded.

NA	TRBV28	NA	TRBJ2-7	TGTGCCAGCAGTCCCTCCGGTACAGCGGCATACAAGCAGTACTTC	CASSPSGTAAYKQYF
many	TRBV20-1	NA	TRBJ1-6	TGCAGTGCTAGTCCTGGGCTGAGGTCGGGATCACCCCTCCACTTT	CSASPGLRSGSPLHF
NA	TRBV6-1	NA	TRBJ2-4	TGTGCCAGCAGTGAGTTGGAAACCAAAAACATTCAGTGCTTC	CASSELETKNIQCF
NA	TRBV20-1	NA	TRBJ2-1	TGCAGTGCTAGGCCACCCGACAATGAGCAGTTCTTT	CSARPPDNEQFF
NA	TRBV11-3	TRBD2	TRBJ2-1	TGTGCCAGCAGCTTACGGGGAGGGTCCAATGAGCAGTTCTTC	CASSLRGGSNEQFF
NA	TRBV24-1	TRBD1	TRBJ2-1	TGTGCTACCAGTGATACTACAGGGGCCCAATCCTACAATGAGCAGTTCTTC	CATSDTTGAQSYNEQFF
many	TRBV6-2/TRBV6-3	NA	TRBJ2-5	TGTGCCAGCAGTTGGGGTAGCGGAGAGACCCAGTACTTC	CASSWGSGETQYF
many	TRBV6-4	TRBD2	TRBJ2-3	TGTGCCAGCAGTGACTCTAACGGGGGGTCAGATACGCAGTATTTT	CASSDSNGGSDTQYF
NA	TRBV28	NA	TRBJ2-7	TGTGCCAGTAACAGCCCCGGCGGTGGCCCCAGCTCCTACGAGCAGTACTTC	CASNSPGGGPSSYEQYF
NA	TRBV12-3/TRBV12-4	NA	TRBJ1-5	TGTGCCAGCAGTAAGACGGACACCGGCGGAGATACGCAGCATTTT	CASSKTDTGGDTQHF
few	TRBV10-3	NA	TRBJ1-2	TGTGCCATCACTGAGTCAAGAGTTGAGGATGGCCACACCTTC	CAITESRVEDGHTF
NA	TRBV24-1	NA	TRBJ2-2	TGTGCCACCAGTGTAGGGCCGAACACCGGGGAGCTGTTTTTT	CATSVGPNTGELFF
few	TRBV28	NA	TRBJ1-2	TGTGCCAGCAGTTTATTTAGAACAGACTACATCTTC	CASSLFRTDYIF
NA	TRBV11-2	NA	TRBJ1-2	TGTGTCAGCGGCCCTTCGGGGACGGGGGTTCGCTATGGCTACACCTTC	CVSGPSGTGVRYGYTF
NA	TRBV12-3/TRBV12-4	TRBD1	TRBJ2-3	TGTACCAGCAGCTCCCGGACAGGGCACGTCACAGATACGCAGTATTTT	CTSSSRTGHVTDTQYF
once	TRBV11-2	NA	TRBJ2-2	TGTGCCAACAGCCCCCATGTCGCGAACACCGGGGAGCTCTTTTTT	CANSPHVANTGELFF
NA	TRBV11-3	NA	TRBJ2-2	TGTGCCAGCAGCATAGCGACTAGCGGGGAGCTGTTTTTT	CASSIATSGELFF
many	TRBV6-1	TRBD1	TRBJ1-5	TGTGCCAGCATGGGGGACAGGGGGCATGGTCAGCCCCAGCATTTT	CASMGDRGHGQPQHF
NA	TRBV4-2	NA	TRBJ1-2	TGTGCCAGCGGCCAAGATATCGTGTCGTTGTACTACACCTTC	CASGQDIVSLYYTF
NA	TRBV29-1	NA	TRBJ2-1	TGCAGCGGCGGGGACATTGAGCAGTTCTTC	CSGGDIEQFF
NA	TRBV11-3	NA	TRBJ2-7	TGTGCCAGCAGATTGGCCCGAGGGGCGGGTGAGCAATACTTC	CASRLARGAGEQYF
few	TRBV2	NA	TRBJ2-7	TGTGCCAGCAGTGAAGGGCAGGGCCCCCTCTACGAGCAGTACTTC	CASSEGQGPLYEQYF
NA	TRBV4-1	NA	TRBJ2-7	TGCGCCAGCAGCCAAGTCCGGGAAGGTGACCAGTACTTC	CASSQVREGDQYF
NA	TRBV20-1	TRBD1	TRBJ1-1	TGCGGTACTAGAGACCCAAGACAGGGGGCGGGTGTGAACACTGAAGCTTTCTTT	CGTRDPRQGAGVNTEAFF
NA	TRBV4-2	NA	TRBJ1-4	TGTGCCACCAGCCACACAGGGACTAATGAAAAACTGTTTTTT	CATSHTGTNEKLFF
NA	TRBV12-3/TRBV12-4	NA	TRBJ1-5	TGTGCCTGCAGTTTAACGGACGGAAGCAATCAGCCCCAGCATTTT	CACSLTDGSNQPQHF
NA	TRBV10-3	TRBD1	TRBJ1-5	TGTGCCATCAGCGGACAGGGTAATCAGCCAAAGCATTTT	CAISGQGNQPKHF
NA	TRBV19	NA	TRBJ1-5	TGTGCCACAGACACGGGCCAGATTTATAGCAATCAGCCCCAGCATTTT	CATDTGQIYSNQPQHF
NA	TRBV10-3	TRBD1	TRBJ2-1	TGTGTCATCAGTGAAGGACAGGGAGATCAGCAGTTCTTC	CVISEGQGDQQFF
many	TRBV20-1	NA	TRBJ2-1	TGCAGTGCTAGTAGTTTAGGGGGGACCAACAATGAGCAGTTCTTC	CSASSLGGTNNEQFF
NA	TRBV29-1	NA	TRBJ1-1	TGCAGCGTTCCTTCTTTTGGAGGACACGTAGCTTTCTTT	CSVPSFGGHVAFF
few	TRBV5-4	TRBD2	TRBJ2-2	TGTGTCAGCAGAGCAAGCGGGGTGAACACCGGGGAGCTGTTTTTT	CVSRASGVNTGELFF
many	TRBV5-6	NA	TRBJ2-3	TGTGCCAGCAGCTCCACTTTAGCAGATACGCAGTATTTT	CASSSTLADTQYF
NA	TRBV6-2/TRBV6-3	TRBD2	TRBJ2-5	TGTGCCAGCAGTGTCTGGACTAGCGGGTATCAAGAGACCCAGTACTTC	CASSVWTSGYQETQYF
NA	TRBV18	TRBD2	TRBJ2-1	TGTGCCAGCTCACCGGGACTATTGTTTTACAATGAGCAGTTCTTC	CASSPGLLFYNEQFF
NA	TRBV29-1	NA	TRBJ2-2	TGCAGCGTCAGGGTCAACACCTGGGAGCTGTTTTTT	CSVRVNTWELFF
NA	TRBV20-1	NA	TRBJ2-1	TGCAGTACTAGTGCCACAATGTATGAGCAGTTCTTC	CSTSATMYEQFF
once	TRBV28	TRBD1	TRBJ2-7	TGTGCCAGCAGTTTAACCAGGACAGGGTCCTACGAGCAGTACTTC	CASSLTRTGSYEQYF
many	TRBV29-1	TRBD1	TRBJ2-7	TGCAGCGGGGGGACAGGACGGTCCTACGAGCAGTACTTC	CSGGTGRSYEQYF
NA	TRBV10-3	NA	TRBJ2-1	TGTGCCATCAGTGAGAAGGGCAGCTCCTACAATGAGCAGTTCTTC	CAISEKGSSYNEQFF
NA	TRBV11-3	TRBD2	TRBJ2-5	TGTGCCAGCAGCTTAGTGGGGGGGAAACTAGAGACCCAGTACTTC	CASSLVGGKLETQYF
NA	TRBV29-1	NA	TRBJ2-7	TGCAGAGTTAGGGCAAATTACGAGCAGTACTTC	CRVRANYEQYF
many	TRBV24-1	TRBD2	TRBJ2-1	TGTGCCACCAGTGTCCAAAGGACTAGCGGGAGAGTCTATGAGCAGTTCTTC	CATSVQRTSGRVYEQFF
many	TRBV6-2/TRBV6-3	TRBD2	TRBJ2-3	TGTGCCAGCAGTTACGTTGGGACTAGCGGGATAAAGGTCACAGATACGCAGTATTTT	CASSYVGTSGIKVTDTQYF
NA	TRBV7-8	NA	TRBJ2-1	TGTGCCGGCAGCCCCAGATGGTGGGGTGATGAGCAGCTCTTC	CAGSPRWWGDEQLF
NA	TRBV12-3/TRBV12-4	NA	TRBJ2-2	TGTGCCAGCGCTTTTCGTCAAACCGGGGAGCTGTTTTTT	CASAFRQTGELFF
many	TRBV4-1	TRBD1	TRBJ1-5	TGCGCCAGCAGCCAAGAAGGGGGCGGCAATCAGCCCCAGCATTTT	CASSQEGGGNQPQHF
NA	TRBV12-3/TRBV12-4	TRBD2	TRBJ2-1	TGTGCCAGTAGTTTAAGACTAGCGGGGTACAATGAGCAGTTCTTC	CASSLRLAGYNEQFF
NA	TRBV29-1	NA	TRBJ1-1	TGCAGCGATGATCTTTGGGGCACTGAAGCTTTCTTT	CSDDLWGTEAFF
NA	TRBV4-2	TRBD2	TRBJ2-2	TGTGCCGGCAGCCAAGGTCTAGCGGGGGCGAACACCCGGGAACTGTTTTTT	CAGSQGLAGANTRELFF
NA	TRBV29-1	NA	TRBJ1-1	TGCAGCGTTAGAACAGGTTCGGGCGTTGAAGCTTTCTTT	CSVRTGSGVEAFF
once	TRBV11-2	TRBD2	TRBJ2-1	TGTGCCAGCAGCTCCTCCGGGACTTGCGGGAGATTGCGGTTCTTC	CASSSSGTCGRLRFF
NA	TRBV7-9	NA	TRBJ2-3	TGTGCCAGCAGCAGCCGGACGGTCGGGACAGATACGCAGTATTTT	CASSSRTVGTDTQYF
many	TRBV7-8	NA	TRBJ2-4	TGTGCCAGCAGCTTAGGGCTCAGAGACACTCAGTACTTC	CASSLGLRDTQYF
many	TRBV6-2/TRBV6-3	TRBD1	TRBJ1-1	TGTGCCAGCAGTCGAGGACAGGGACCGAACACTGAAGCTTTCTTT	CASSRGQGPNTEAFF
once	TRBV5-8	TRBD1	TRBJ2-3	TGTGCCAGCAGCTTTGGTCAGGGGGCAGATATGCAGTATTTT	CASSFGQGADMQYF
many	TRBV4-1	TRBD1	TRBJ1-4	TGCGCCAGCAGCCAAGATGCCGTTGGGACAGGGGGCCTTTCAACTAATGAAAAACTGTTTTTT	CASSQDAVGTGGLSTNEKLFF
NA	TRBV29-1	NA	TRBJ2-5	TGCAACGTTGAACGTAAGAAAGGGACGAAAGAAACCCAGTACTTC	CNVERKKGTKETQYF
once	TRBV12-3/TRBV12-4	NA	TRBJ1-1	TGTGCCAGCAGTTTAACTACCTACAGGATCGCTGAAGCTTTCTTT	CASSLTTYRIAEAFF
NA	TRBV4-2	TRBD1	TRBJ1-6	TGTGCCAGCAGCCAAGAGGGACAGGGAGATTCACCCATCCACTTT	CASSQEGQGDSPIHF